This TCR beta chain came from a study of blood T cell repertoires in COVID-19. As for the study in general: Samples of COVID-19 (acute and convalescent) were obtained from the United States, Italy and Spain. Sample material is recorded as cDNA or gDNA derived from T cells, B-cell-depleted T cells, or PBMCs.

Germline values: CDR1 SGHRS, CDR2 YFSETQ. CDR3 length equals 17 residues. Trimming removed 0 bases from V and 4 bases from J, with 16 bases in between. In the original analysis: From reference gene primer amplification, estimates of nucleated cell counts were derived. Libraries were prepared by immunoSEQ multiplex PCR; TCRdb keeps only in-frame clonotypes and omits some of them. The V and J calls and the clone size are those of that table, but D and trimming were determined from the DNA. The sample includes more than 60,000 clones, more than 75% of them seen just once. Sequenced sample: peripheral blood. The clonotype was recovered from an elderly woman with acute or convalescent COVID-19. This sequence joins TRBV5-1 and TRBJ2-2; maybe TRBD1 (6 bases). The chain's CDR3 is CASSLGAWGRSTGELFF. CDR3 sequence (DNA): TGCGCCAGCAGCTTGGGGGCATGGGGGCGAAGCACCGGGGAGCTGTTTTTT.